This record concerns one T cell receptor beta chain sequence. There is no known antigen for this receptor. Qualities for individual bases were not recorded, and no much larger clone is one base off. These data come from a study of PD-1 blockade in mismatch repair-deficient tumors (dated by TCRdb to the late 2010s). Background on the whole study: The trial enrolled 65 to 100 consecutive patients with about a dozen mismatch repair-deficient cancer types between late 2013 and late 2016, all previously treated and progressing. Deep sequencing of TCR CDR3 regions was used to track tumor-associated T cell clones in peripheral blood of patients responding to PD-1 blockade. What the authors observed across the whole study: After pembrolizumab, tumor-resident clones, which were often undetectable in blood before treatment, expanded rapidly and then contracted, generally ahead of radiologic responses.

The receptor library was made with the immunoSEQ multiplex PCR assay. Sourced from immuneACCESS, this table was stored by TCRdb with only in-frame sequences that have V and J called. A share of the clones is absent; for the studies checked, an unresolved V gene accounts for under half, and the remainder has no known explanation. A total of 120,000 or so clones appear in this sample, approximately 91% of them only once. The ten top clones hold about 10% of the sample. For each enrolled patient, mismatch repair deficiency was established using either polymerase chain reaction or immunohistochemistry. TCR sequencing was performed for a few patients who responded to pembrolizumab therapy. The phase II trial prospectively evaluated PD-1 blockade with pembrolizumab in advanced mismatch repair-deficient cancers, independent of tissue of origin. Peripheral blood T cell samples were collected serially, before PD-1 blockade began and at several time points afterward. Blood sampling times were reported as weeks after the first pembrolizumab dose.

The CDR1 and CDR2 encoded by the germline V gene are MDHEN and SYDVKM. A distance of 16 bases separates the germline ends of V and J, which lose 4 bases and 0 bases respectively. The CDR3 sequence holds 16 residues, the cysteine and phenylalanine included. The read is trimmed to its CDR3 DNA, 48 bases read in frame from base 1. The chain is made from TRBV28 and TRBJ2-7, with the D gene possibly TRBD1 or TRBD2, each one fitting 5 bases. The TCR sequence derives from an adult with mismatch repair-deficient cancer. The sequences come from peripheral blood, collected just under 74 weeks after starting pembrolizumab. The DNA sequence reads TGTGCCAGCAGTTCGCGCCGGGACGGACGCTCCTACGAGCAGTACTTC. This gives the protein CASSSRRDGRSYEQYF. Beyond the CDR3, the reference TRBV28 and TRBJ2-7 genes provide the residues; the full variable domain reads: DVKVTQSSRYLVKRTGEKVFLECVQDMDHENMFWYRQDPGLGLRLIYFSYDVKMKEKGDIPEGYSVSREKKERFSLILESASTNQTSMYLCASSSRRDGRSYEQYFGPGTRLTVT.